The clone carrying this T cell receptor (beta chain) was recorded many times. Its antigen is not identified. The study included ophthalmopathy patients with Clinical Activity Score at least 3, NOSPECS grade at least 4 and duration under 3 months. Uncontrolled infection, other autoimmune disease, pregnancy or lactation disqualified patients from enrolment. RNA transcripts were the template for amplifying TCR beta CDR3 regions. A first-round RT-PCR of the TCR CDR3 used the HTBI primer set. TCRdb reprocessed the multiplex PCR reads with MiXCR, giving one entry per CDR3 protein. The data contain around 350,000 distinct CDR3 sequences, roughly 15% of them singletons. Germline V gene sequence: CDR1 SGHAT, CDR2 FQDESV (reference sequence). The CDR3 covers 17 residues. With V trimmed by 1 base and J by 2 bases, 4 bases remained unmatched. The data derive from a study of T cells in Graves' hyperthyroidism and ophthalmopathy. The study, taken as a whole, reports: Peripheral blood also featured most of the thyroid clonotypes expanded above 0.001.

This receptor was identified in a woman aged 55-75 years with Graves' ophthalmopathy. The chain employs TRBV11-1 and TRBJ2-3; 12 bases line up with TRBD2. Sequenced input: blood. The CDR3 DNA reads TGTGCCAGCAGCTTAGAGGGACTAGCGGGTCACACAGATACGCAGTATTTT. This gives the protein CASSLEGLAGHTDTQYF.